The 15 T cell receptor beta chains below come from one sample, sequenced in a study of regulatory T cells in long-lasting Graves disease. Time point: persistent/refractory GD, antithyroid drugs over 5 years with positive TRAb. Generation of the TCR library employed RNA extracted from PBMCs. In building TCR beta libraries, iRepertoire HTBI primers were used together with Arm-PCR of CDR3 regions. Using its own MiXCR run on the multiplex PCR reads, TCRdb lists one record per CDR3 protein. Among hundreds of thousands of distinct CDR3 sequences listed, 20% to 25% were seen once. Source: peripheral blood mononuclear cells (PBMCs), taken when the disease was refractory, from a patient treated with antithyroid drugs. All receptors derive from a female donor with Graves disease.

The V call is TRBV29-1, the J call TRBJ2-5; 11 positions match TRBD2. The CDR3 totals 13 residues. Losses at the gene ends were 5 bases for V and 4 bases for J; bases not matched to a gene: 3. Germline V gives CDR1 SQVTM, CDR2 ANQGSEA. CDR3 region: CSVNGLAGETQYF. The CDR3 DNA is TGCAGCGTTAATGGACTAGCGGGAGAGACCCAGTACTTC.

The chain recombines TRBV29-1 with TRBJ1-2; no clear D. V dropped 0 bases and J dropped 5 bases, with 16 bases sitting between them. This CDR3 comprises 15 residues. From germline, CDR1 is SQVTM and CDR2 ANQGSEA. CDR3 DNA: TGCAGCGTTGAAGATCGGGGTACAGCCTTGTATGGCTACACCTTC. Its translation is CSVEDRGTALYGYTF.

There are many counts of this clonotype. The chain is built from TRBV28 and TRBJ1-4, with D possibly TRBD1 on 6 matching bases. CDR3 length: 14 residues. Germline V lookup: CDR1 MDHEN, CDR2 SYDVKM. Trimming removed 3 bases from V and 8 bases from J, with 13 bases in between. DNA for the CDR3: TGTGCCAGCAGTTTGACTGGGGGCGAAGAAAAACTGTTTTTT. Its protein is CASSLTGGEEKLFF.

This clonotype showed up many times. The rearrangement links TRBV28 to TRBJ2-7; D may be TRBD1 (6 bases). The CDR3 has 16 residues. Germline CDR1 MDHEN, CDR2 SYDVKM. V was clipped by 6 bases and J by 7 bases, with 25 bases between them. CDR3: CASRQRGRQVGFEQYF. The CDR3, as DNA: TGTGCCAGCAGACAACGTGGGAGACAGGTTGGGTTTGAGCAGTACTTC.

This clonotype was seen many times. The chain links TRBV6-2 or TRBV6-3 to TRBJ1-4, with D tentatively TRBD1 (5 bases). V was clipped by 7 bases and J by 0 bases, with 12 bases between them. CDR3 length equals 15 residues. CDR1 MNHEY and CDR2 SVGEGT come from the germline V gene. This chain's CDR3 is CASMPRGTTNEKLFF. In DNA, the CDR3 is TGTGCCAGCATGCCCCGGGGGACAACTAATGAAAAACTGTTTTTT.

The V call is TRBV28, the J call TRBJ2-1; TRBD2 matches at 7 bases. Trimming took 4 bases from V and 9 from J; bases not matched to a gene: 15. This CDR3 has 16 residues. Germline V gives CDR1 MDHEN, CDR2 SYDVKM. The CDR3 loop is CASSSPLAWGGSEQFF. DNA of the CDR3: TGTGCCAGCAGTTCCCCGCTAGCGTGGGGGGGGAGTGAGCAGTTCTTC.

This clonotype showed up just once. The CDR3 spells CAISELWAGANVLTF. CDR3 coding DNA: TGTGCCATCAGTGAGCTATGGGCTGGGGCCAACGTCCTGACTTTC. The J gene is TRBJ2-6, the V gene TRBV10-3; D is ambiguous. Trimming took 2 bases from V and 2 from J, leaving 7 bases between them. The CDR3 is 15 residues long. Germline V gene data show CDR1 as ENHRY and CDR2 as SYGVKD.

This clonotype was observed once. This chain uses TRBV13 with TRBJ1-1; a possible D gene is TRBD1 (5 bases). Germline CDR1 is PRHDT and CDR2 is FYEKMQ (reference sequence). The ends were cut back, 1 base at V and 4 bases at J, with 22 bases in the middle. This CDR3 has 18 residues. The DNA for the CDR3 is TGTGCCAGCAGCTTAGTAATAGAGGCAGGGAGAATGGGCACTGAAGCTTTCTTT. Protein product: CASSLVIEAGRMGTEAFF.

The CDR3 sequence: CASRRDRGVEEQYF. DNA of the CDR3: TGTGCCAGCAGGCGGGACAGGGGAGTGGAGGAGCAGTACTTC. V is TRBV6-1 and J is TRBJ2-7; 10 nucleotides line up with TRBD1. The germline gives CDR1 MNHNS, CDR2 SASEGT. The CDR3 runs 14 residues. V lost 6 bases, J lost 7 bases, and 9 bases stayed unmatched.

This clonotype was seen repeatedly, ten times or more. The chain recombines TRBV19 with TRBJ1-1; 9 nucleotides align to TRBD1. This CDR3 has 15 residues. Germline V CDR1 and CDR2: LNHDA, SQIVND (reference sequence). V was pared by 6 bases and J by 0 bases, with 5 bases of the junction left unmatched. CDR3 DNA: TGTGCCAGTAGGACAGGGGGAGGCATGAACACTGAAGCTTTCTTT. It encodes CASRTGGGMNTEAFF.

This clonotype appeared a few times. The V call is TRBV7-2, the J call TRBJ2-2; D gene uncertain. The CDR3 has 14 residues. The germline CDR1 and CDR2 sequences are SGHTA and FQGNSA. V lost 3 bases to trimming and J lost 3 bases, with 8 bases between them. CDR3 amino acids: CASSLVSDTGELFF. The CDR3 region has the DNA TGTGCCAGCAGCTTGGTCTCGGACACCGGGGAGCTGTTTTTT.

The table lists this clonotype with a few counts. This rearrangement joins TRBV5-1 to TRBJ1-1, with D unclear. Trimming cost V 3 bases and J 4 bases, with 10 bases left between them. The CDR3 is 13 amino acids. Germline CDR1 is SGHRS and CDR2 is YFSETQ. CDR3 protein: CASSSSLRTEAFF. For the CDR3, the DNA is TGCGCCAGCAGCTCCTCGCTTCGCACTGAAGCTTTCTTT.

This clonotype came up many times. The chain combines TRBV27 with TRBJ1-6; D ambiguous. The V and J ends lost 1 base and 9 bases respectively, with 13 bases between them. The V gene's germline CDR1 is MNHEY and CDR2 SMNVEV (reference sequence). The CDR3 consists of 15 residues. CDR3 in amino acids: CASSLLTGGGSPLHF. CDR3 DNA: TGTGCCAGCAGTTTATTAACTGGAGGTGGTTCACCCCTCCACTTT.

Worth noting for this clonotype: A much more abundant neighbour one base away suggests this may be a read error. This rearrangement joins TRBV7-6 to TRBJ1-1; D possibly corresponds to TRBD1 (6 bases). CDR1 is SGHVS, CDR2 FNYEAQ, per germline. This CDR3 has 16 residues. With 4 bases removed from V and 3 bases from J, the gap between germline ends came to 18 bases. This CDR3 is CASSSRAGGRDTEAFF. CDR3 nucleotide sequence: TGTGCCAGCAGCTCTAGGGCCGGGGGCCGGGACACTGAAGCTTTCTTT.

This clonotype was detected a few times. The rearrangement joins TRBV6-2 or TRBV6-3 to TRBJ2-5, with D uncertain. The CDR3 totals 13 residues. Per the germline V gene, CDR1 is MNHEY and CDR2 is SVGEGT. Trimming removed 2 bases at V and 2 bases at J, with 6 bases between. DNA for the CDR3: TGTGCCAGCAGTTACGACGATCAAGAGACCCAGTACTTC. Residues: CASSYDDQETQYF.